This TCR beta chain was sequenced for a study of blood T cell repertoires in COVID-19 (dated by TCRdb to about 2020). For the wider study: The collaborator samples originated in the United States, Italy and Spain and spanned the acute and convalescent phases of COVID-19. Nearly every sample came with metadata listing a de-identified subject ID, COVID-19 status, age in years and sex. Deeply sampled blood TCRbeta repertoires from subjects exposed to, actively infected with, or recovered from COVID-19 were included in the dataset. Samples were obtained from the ongoing ImmuneRACE study (first 160 participants) and from approximately 1,200 subjects provided by 6 global collaborators. HLA class I and class II types, where available, came from metadata supplied by the sample provider rather than from assay-based typing. The material from the prospective study consisted of cDNA or gDNA derived from T cells, B-cell-depleted T cells, or PBMCs. The repertoires were released in a freely available public database intended as a resource for research on the immune response to SARS-CoV-2. Beyond this particular receptor, the publication reports: Clinical and demographic metadata were provided uncurated, with the amount varying by source and participant.

TCRbeta CDR3 regions were amplified from genomic DNA using the immunoSEQ Assay, a bias-controlled multiplex PCR. The study's processing was this. The number of nucleated cells in each sample was estimated by amplification of reference gene primers within the assay. Sequence reads were collapsed and filtered to measure the absolute abundance of every unique TCRbeta CDR3 rearrangement. Productive Simpson clonality was computed per sample as the square root of Simpson's diversity index over productive rearrangements. TCRdb mirrors the immuneACCESS table, restricted to in-frame sequences. Some clones are absent from its copies; in checked studies, under half trace to an unresolved V gene, and the reason for the others is unknown. That table is the source of V, J and clone size, and D and trimming were worked out from the DNA. A total of some 260,000 clones appear in this sample, approximately 86% of them only once. Roughly 0.8% of the sample is held by the ten biggest clonotypes.

Comments on this clone: The antigen it binds to is not known. No base-level quality is on record; no much larger clone is a single base apart.

The junction carries 18 bases between V and J, which are trimmed by 5 bases and 4 bases respectively. According to the germline V gene, CDR1 reads SGHVS and CDR2 reads FQNEAQ. From the cysteine up to the phenylalanine, the CDR3 has a length of 16 residues. This entry keeps only the CDR3 DNA: 48 bases, framed from base 1. Each collaborating institution followed its own protocols to collect whole blood in K2EDTA tubes. For TCRbeta analysis, collaborators shipped samples in one of three forms: frozen whole blood, isolated PBMCs, or DNA extracted from either of those sample types. The sequenced sample consisted of peripheral blood. Rearrangement joined TRBV7-8 to TRBJ2-1; no D gene call is confident. The receptor's source is a woman aged 25 to 39 with acute or convalescent COVID-19. In nucleotides, the sequence is TGTGCCAGCAGCCCCGAAGTTGTAGCAGCATACAATGAGCAGTTCTTC. Translated, this gives CASSPEVVAAYNEQFF.